This T cell receptor (beta chain) comes out of a study of vaccination effects on CD4 cells after COVID-19. About the research overall: Samples gathered post-vaccine arrived a median of 72 days past the second dose.

As concerns this clone: No antigen is known for it.

The method was immunoSEQ multiplex PCR; TCRdb's version includes in-frame clones alone and lacks a portion of them. The repertoire holds 27,000 or so clones, roughly 80% seen once, with over 1.3% in the top ten. Study-level results: Long after vaccination, the clones induced by infection and by vaccine shrank markedly in size.

This CDR3 has 15 amino acids. Germline CDR1 MNHEY, CDR2 SVGAGI. After removal of 5 bases from V and 4 bases from J, the junction contained 3 bases not matched to a gene. Pools of viral peptides were used by the ViraFEST assay to expand antigen-specific CD4+ T cells ahead of sequencing. Culture proceeded for nine to eleven days, and CD4+ T cells were then isolated. It was two doses of either the BNT162b2 or mRNA-1273 vaccine that participants received. This chain links TRBV6-5 with TRBJ2-1; 12 nucleotides agree with TRBD1. The sequencing here drew on CD4+ T cells from PBMCs cultured with HCoV-NL63 spike peptides, taken after COVID-19 vaccination. The source of this sequence is a human donor who received a COVID-19 vaccine. Some clones in this sample may be carry-over from other donors' samples. The CDR3 coding sequence is TGTGCCAGCAGTAGGGACAGGGGGCGGTACAATGAGCAGTTCTTC. This encodes CASSRDRGRYNEQFF.